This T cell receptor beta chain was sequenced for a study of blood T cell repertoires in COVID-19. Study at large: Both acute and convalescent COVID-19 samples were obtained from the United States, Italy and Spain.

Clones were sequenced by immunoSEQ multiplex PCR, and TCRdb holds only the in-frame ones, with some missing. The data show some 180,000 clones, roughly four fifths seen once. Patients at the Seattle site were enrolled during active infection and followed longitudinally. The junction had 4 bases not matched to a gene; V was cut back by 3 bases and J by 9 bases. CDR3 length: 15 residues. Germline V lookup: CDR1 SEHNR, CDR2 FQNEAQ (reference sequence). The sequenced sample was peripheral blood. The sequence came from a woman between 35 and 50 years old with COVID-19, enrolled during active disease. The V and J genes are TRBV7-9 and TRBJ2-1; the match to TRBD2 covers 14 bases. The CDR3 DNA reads TGTGCCAGCAGCTTTGGGACTAGCGGGAGCGTTGAGCAGTTCTTC. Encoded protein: CASSFGTSGSVEQFF.